The table lists the clone carrying this T cell receptor beta chain with a few counts. The sample belongs to a study of cytotoxic CD8 clonotypes in ibrutinib-treated CLL. Profiling relied on immunoSEQ multiplex PCR, and the TCRdb table lists in-frame clones only, not all of them. The sample consists of some 70,000 clones, 90% of them appearing once. The V gene's germline CDR1 is LNHDA and CDR2 SQIVND (reference sequence). V lost 5 bases and J lost 2; bases outside the gene matches: 3. The CDR3 contains 15 residues. Source: PBMCs, taken after 12 months of ibrutinib treatment. This receptor was obtained from a human donor with chronic lymphocytic leukemia. This chain joins TRBV19 and TRBJ2-1, with TRBD2 matching 10 bases. CDR3 sequence reads: CASSPSGSPYNEQFF. The CDR3 DNA follows: TGTGCCAGTAGTCCTAGCGGGAGCCCCTACAATGAGCAGTTCTTC.